The 6 T cell receptor beta chains listed next were all sequenced from one sample in a study of T-cell memory formation after mild COVID-19. TCRdb passed the 5' RACE reads through MiXCR, listing each CDR3 protein once. The data contain 400,000 to 450,000 distinct CDR3 sequences, roughly 17% of them singletons. The source material was PBMCs or a T cell subset sorted from them (not recorded which). The receptors come from a man aged 18 to 30 who had mild COVID-19 (a few samples of this study predate the infection). Cell type and time point are not known.

Only a few counts were recorded for this clonotype. This chain uses TRBV7-9 with TRBJ1-2, with 8 nucleotides matching TRBD1. Germline CDR1 SEHNR, CDR2 FQNEAQ (reference sequence). V trimming: 5 bases; J trimming: 6 bases; junction bases outside the gene matches: 8. CDR3 length: 14 residues. This CDR3 reads CASSGGDRPNGYTF. The CDR3 bases are TGTGCCAGCAGCGGCGGGGACAGGCCCAATGGCTACACCTTC.

This clonotype was seen more than once but under ten times. This chain uses TRBV29-1 with TRBJ1-1; D gene ambiguous. The CDR3 runs 11 residues. Germline-derived CDR1 and CDR2 are SQVTM and ANQGSEA. The V gene lost 4 bases and the J gene lost 5 bases, with 8 bases spanning the gap. The CDR3 nucleotides are TGCAGCGTTGTGAAAGGGACTGAAGCTTTCTTT. It is translated as CSVVKGTEAFF.

In this sample, this clonotype turned up a few times. V gene TRBV5-1 combines with J gene TRBJ2-5; D could derive from TRBD1 or TRBD2 (5 bases each). From germline, CDR1 is SGHRS and CDR2 YFSETQ. V dropped 1 base and J dropped 1 base, with 11 bases sitting between them. The CDR3 has 15 residues. The CDR3 spells CASSLRGVGQETQYF. CDR3 nucleotide sequence: TGCGCCAGCAGCTTGAGGGGAGTGGGCCAAGAGACCCAGTACTTC. The full variable domain, its missing parts supplied by reference TRBV5-1 and TRBJ2-5, is KAGVTQTPRYLIKTRGQQVTLSCSPISGHRSVSWYQQTPGQGLQFLFEYFSETQRNKGNFPGRFSGRQFSNSRSEMNVSTLELGDSALYLCASSLRGVGQETQYFGPGTRLLVL.

The chain carries TRBV7-9 and TRBJ1-1, with unresolved D. This CDR3 is built from 13 residues. From germline, CDR1 is SEHNR and CDR2 FQNEAQ (reference sequence). The V and J ends lost 4 bases and 6 bases respectively, with 12 bases between them. CDR3 loop: CASSSAGGSEAFF. CDR3 coding DNA: TGTGCCAGCAGCTCCGCGGGAGGCTCTGAAGCTTTCTTT.

This clonotype was found a few times. The V and J genes are TRBV5-6 and TRBJ1-1, with D tentatively TRBD1 (5 bases). V was pared by 1 base and J by 3 bases, with 10 bases between. Germline values: CDR1 SGHDT, CDR2 YYEEEE. The CDR3 spans 14 residues. The CDR3: CASSLFRGDTEAFF. The CDR3 DNA reads TGTGCCAGCAGCTTGTTTCGAGGGGACACTGAAGCTTTCTTT.

The V gene is TRBV11-3, the J gene TRBJ1-1; 10 bases agree with TRBD1. V dropped 3 bases and J dropped 10; count of bases not matched to a gene: 11. CDR3 size: 15 residues. The germline V gene has CDR1 SGHNT and CDR2 YENEEA. The CDR3 sequence is CASSLGQGRGSGAFF. In DNA form, the CDR3 reads TGTGCCAGCAGCTTGGGACAGGGGCGGGGGTCTGGAGCTTTCTTT. Using reference TRBV11-3 and TRBJ1-1 for the parts outside the CDR3, the full variable domain is EAGVVQSPRYKIIEKKQPVAFWCNPISGHNTLYWYLQNLGQGPELLIRYENEEAVDDSQLPKDRFSAERLKGVDSTLKIQPAELGDSAVYLCASSLGQGRGSGAFFGQGTRLTVV.